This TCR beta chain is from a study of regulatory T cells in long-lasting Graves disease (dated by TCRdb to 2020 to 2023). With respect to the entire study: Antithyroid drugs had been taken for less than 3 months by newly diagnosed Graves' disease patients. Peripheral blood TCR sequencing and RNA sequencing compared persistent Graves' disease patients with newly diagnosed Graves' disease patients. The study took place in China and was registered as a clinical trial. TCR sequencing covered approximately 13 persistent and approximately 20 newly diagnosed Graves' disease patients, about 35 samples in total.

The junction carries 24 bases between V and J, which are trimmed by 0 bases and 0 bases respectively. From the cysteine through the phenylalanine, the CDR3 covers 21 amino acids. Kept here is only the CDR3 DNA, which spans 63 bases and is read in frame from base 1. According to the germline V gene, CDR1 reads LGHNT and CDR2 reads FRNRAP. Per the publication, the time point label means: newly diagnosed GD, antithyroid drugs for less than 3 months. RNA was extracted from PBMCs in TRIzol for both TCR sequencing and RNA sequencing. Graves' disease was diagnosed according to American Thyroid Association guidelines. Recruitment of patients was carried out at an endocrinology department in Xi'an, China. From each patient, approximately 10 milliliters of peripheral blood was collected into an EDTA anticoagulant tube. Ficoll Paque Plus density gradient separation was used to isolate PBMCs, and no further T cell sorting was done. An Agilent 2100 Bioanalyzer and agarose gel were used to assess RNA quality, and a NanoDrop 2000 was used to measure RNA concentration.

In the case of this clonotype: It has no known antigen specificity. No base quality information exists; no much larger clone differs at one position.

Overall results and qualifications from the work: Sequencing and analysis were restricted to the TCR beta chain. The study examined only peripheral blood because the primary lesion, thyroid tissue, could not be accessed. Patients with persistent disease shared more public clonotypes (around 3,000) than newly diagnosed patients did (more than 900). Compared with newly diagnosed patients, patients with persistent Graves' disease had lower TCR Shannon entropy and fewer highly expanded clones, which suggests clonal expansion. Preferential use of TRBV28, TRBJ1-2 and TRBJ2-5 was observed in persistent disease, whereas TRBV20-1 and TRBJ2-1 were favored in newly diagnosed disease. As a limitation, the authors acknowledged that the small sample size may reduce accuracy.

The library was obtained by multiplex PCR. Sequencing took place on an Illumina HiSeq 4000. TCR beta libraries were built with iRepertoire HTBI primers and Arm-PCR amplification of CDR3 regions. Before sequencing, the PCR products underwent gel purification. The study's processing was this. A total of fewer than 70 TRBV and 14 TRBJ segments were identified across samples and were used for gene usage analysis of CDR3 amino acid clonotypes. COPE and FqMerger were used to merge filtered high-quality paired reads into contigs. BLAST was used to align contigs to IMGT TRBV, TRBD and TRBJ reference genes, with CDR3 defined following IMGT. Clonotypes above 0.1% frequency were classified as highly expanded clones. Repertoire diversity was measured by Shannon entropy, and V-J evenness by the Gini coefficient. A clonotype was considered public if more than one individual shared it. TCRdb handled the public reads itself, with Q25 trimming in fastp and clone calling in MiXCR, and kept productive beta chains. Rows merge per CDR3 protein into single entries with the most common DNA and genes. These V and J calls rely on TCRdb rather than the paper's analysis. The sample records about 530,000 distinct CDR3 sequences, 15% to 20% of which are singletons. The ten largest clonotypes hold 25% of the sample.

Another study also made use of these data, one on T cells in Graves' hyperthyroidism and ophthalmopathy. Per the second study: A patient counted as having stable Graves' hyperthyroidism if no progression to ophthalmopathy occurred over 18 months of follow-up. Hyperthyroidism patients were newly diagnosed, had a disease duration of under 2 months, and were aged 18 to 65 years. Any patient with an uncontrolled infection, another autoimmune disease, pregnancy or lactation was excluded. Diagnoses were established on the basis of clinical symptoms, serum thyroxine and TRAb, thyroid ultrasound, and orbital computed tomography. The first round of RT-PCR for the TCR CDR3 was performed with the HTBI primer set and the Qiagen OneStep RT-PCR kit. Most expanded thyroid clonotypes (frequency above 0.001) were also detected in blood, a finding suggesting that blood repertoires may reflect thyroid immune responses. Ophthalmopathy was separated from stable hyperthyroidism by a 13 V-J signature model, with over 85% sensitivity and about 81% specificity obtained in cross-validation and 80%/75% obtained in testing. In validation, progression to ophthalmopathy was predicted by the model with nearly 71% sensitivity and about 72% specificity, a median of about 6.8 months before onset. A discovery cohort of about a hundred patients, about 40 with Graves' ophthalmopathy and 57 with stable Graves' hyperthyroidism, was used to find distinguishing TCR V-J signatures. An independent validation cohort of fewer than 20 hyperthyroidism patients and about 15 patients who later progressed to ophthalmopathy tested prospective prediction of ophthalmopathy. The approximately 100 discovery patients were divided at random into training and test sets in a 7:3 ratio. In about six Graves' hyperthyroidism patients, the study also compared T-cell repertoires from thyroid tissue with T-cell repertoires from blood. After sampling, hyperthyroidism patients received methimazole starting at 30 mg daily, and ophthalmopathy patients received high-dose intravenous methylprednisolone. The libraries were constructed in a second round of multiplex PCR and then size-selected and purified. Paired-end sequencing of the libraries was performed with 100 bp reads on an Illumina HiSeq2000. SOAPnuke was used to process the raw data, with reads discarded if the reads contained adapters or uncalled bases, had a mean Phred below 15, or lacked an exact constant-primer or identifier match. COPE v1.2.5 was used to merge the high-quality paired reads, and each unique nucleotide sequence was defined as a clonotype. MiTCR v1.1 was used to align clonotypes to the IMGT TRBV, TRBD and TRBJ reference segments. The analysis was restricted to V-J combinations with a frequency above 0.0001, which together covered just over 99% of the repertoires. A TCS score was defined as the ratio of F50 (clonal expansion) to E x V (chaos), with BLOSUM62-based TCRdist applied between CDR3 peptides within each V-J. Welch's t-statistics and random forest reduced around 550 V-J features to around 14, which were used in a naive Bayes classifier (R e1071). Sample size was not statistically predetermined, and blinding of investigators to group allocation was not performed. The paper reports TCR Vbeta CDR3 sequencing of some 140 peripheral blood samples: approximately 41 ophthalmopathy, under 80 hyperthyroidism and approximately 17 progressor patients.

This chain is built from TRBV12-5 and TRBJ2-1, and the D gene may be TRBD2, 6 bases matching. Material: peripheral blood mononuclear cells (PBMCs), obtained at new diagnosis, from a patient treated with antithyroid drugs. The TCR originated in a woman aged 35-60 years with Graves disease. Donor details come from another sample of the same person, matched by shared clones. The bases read TGTGCTAGTGGTTTGGTACTGGGTGAGTCTCCCCGGGAGAGCTCCTACAATGAGCAGTTCTTC. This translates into CASGLVLGESPRESSYNEQFF.